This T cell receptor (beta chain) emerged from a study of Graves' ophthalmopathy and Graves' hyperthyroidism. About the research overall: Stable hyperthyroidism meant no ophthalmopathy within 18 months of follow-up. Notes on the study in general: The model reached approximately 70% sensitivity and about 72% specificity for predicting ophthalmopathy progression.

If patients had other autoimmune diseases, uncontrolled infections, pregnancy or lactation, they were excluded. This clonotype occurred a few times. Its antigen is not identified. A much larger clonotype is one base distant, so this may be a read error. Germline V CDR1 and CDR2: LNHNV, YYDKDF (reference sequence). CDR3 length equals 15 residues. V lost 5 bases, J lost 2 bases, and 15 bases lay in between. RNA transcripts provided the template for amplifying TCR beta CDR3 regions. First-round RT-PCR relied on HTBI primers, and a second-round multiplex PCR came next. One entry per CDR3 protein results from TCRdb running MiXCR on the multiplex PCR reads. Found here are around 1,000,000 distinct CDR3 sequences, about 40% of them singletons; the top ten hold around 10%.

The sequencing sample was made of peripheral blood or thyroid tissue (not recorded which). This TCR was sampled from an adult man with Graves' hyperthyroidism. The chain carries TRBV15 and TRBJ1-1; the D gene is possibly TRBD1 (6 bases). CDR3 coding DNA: TGTGCCACCAGCGAGGCTACCGGGACAAACACTGAAGCTTTCTTT. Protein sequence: CATSEATGTNTEAFF.